The 2 T cell receptor beta chains below were found in one sample sequenced in a study of shared clonotypes between healthy human individuals. Here immunoSEQ multiplex PCR was the method, and the copy in TCRdb shows in-frame clones only, minus some. The sample lists millions of clones, approximately 94% occurring once. It was CD45RO-negative cells, positively selected for CCR7, that made up naive CD8 cells, with terminally differentiated effector memory CD45RA+ cells excluded. Source material: naive CD8+ T cells from PBMCs. These receptors all come from a man between 18 and 29 years old in good health. Some clones in this sample may be carry-over from other donors' samples.

The V gene is TRBV4-1, the J gene TRBJ1-1; the D is unclear. The length of the CDR3 is 12 residues. Germline V gene lookup returns CDR1 MGHRA and CDR2 YSYEKL. Trimming removed 1 base at V and 8 bases at J, with 8 bases between. CDR3 in DNA: TGCGCCAGCAGCCAAGGTGGTTTGGAAGCTTTCTTT. Translation gives CASSQGGLEAFF.

V and J are TRBV15 and TRBJ1-1; D possibly corresponds to TRBD1 (6 bases). Germline-derived CDR1 and CDR2 are LNHNV and YYDKDF (reference sequence). This CDR3 region has 16 residues. Between the trimmed V and J ends, which lost 1 base and 3 bases, there was a span of 15 bases. CDR3 in amino acids: CATSRARTARYTEAFF. The CDR3 nucleotides read TGTGCCACCAGCAGAGCTCGGACAGCCAGATACACTGAAGCTTTCTTT.